The T cell receptor beta chain under discussion was sequenced for a study of beta chain features in type 1 diabetes. Of note for this clone: Its antigen is undetermined.

Broader study findings: Significant though moderate, a shortening of TCRB CDR3s appeared in all four CD4+ subsets of Type 1 diabetes patients.

Expressed TCRB transcripts were sequenced because the isolated RNA had all been reverse transcribed beforehand. Average reads for naive, central memory and regulatory T cell samples were about 3.6 million. Sequencing used immunoSEQ multiplex PCR; TCRdb keeps in-frame clones, though not all of them. The table lists approximately 160,000 clones, around 63% of them singletons, with about 0.1% in the top ten. Germline V CDR1 and CDR2: SGHDT, YYEEEE. The CDR3 is 15 residues long. V lost 0 bases and J 0 bases, leaving 8 bases between the germline ends. What was sequenced was naive CD4+ T cells from blood. The clonotype originates from a man aged 25-40 years with type 1 diabetes. The rearrangement links TRBV5-6 to TRBJ2-3; D gene unclear. In DNA form, the CDR3 reads TGTGCCAGCAGCTTGGCTCCATCTAGCACAGATACGCAGTATTTT. Translating gives CASSLAPSSTDTQYF. The full variable domain, its missing parts supplied by reference TRBV5-6 and TRBJ2-3, is DAGVTQSPTHLIKTRGQQVTLRCSPKSGHDTVSWYQQALGQGPQFIFQYYEEEERQRGNFPDRFSGHQFPNYSSELNVNALLLGDSALYLCASSLAPSSTDTQYFGPGTRLTVL.